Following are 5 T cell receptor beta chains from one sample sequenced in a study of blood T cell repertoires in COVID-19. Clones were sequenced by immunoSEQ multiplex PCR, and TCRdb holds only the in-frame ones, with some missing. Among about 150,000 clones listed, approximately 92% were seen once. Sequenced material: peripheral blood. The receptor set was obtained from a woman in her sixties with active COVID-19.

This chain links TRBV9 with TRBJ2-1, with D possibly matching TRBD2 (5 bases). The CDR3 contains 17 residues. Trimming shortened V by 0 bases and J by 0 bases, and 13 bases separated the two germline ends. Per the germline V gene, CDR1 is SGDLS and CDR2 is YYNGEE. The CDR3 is CASSVEVPGSSYNEQFF. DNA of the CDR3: TGTGCCAGCAGCGTAGAGGTTCCGGGGAGCTCCTACAATGAGCAGTTCTTC.

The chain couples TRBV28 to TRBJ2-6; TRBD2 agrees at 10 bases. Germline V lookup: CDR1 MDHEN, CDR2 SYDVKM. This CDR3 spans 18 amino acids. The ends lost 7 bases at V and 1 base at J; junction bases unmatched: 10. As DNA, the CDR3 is TGTGCCAGCATATCACCTAGCGGGAGAGGGTCTGGGGCCAACGTCCTGACTTTC. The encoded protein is CASISPSGRGSGANVLTF. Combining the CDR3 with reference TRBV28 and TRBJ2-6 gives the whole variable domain DVKVTQSSRYLVKRTGEKVFLECVQDMDHENMFWYRQDPGLGLRLIYFSYDVKMKEKGDIPEGYSVSREKKERFSLILESASTNQTSMYLCASISPSGRGSGANVLTFGAGSRLTVL.

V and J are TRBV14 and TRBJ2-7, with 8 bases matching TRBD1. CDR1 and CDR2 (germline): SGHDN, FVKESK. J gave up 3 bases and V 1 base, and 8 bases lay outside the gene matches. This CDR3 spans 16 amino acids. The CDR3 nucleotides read TGTGCCAGCAGCCAAGTATTCGGACAGGGCCTCTACGAGCAGTACTTC. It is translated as CASSQVFGQGLYEQYF. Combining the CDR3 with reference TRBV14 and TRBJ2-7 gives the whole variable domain EAGVTQFPSHSVIEKGQTVTLRCDPISGHDNLYWYRRVMGKEIKFLLHFVKESKQDESGMPNNRFLAERTGGTYSTLKVQPAELEDSGVYFCASSQVFGQGLYEQYFGPGTRLTVT.

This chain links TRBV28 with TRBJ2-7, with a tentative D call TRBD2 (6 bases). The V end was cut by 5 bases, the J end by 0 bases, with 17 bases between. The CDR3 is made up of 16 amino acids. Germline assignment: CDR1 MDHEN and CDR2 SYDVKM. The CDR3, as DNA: TGTGCCAGCAGTGTGAGCGGGTATGCTTACTCCTACGAGCAGTACTTC. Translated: CASSVSGYAYSYEQYF.

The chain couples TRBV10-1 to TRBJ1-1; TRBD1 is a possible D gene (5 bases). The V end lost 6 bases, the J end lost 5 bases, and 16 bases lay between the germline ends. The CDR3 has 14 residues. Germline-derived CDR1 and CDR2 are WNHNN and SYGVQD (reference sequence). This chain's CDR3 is CASSLDGGNTEAFF. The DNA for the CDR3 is TGCGCCAGCAGCCTAGACGGGGGGAATACTGAAGCTTTCTTT.